The clone carrying this TCR beta chain has just a few counts. These data originate in a study of blood T cell repertoires in COVID-19. On the study more broadly: Acute and convalescent COVID-19 specimens originated in the United States, Italy and Spain.

In the study's own analysis: Reference gene primer amplification in the assay estimated nucleated cell counts. Data came from immunoSEQ multiplex PCR; TCRdb stores just in-frame clones and leaves some out. For V, J and clone size, that table is used; D and trimming come from the DNA. Of under 200,000 clones in the sample, about 87% were seen once. Seattle's enrolled individuals joined amid active infection and were then monitored longitudinally. The V segment lost 3 bases and the J segment 3 bases; nucleotides outside the gene matches: 2. The germline V gene encodes CDR1 SGHTA and CDR2 FQGNSA. The CDR3 sequence is 13 residues long.

The TCR sequence derives from a man in his 60s with COVID-19, enrolled during active disease. Sequenced sample: peripheral blood. The rearrangement uses TRBV7-2 and TRBJ2-7, with 7 positions matching TRBD1. The CDR3 nucleotides read TGTGCCAGCAGCTTTAACAGGGGCTACGAGCAGTACTTC. This sequence encodes CASSFNRGYEQYF.